This T cell receptor (beta chain) emerged from a study of identifying expanded T cells in peripheral blood. The method was immunoSEQ multiplex PCR; TCRdb's version includes in-frame clones alone and lacks a portion of them. The sample has roughly 82,000 clones; 84% are singletons. Collection occurred without any documented infections or immune events in donors. Whole-study results and caveats: About 1.3 clones differed between technical replicates, versus about 15 and 19 over time.

Notes on this clone: What it recognizes is unknown.

Trimming shortened V by 1 base and J by 5 bases, and 2 bases separated the two germline ends. The CDR3 length is 11 residues. In germline, CDR1 is MNHEY, CDR2 SVGAGI. V usage is TRBV6-5 and J usage is TRBJ1-1; D remains ambiguous. The sequencing sample was made of blood. This TCR was recovered from a person between 18 and 70 years old in good health. The CDR3 sequence is CASSYLTEAFF. The CDR3, as DNA: TGTGCCAGCAGTTACTTGACTGAAGCTTTCTTT.